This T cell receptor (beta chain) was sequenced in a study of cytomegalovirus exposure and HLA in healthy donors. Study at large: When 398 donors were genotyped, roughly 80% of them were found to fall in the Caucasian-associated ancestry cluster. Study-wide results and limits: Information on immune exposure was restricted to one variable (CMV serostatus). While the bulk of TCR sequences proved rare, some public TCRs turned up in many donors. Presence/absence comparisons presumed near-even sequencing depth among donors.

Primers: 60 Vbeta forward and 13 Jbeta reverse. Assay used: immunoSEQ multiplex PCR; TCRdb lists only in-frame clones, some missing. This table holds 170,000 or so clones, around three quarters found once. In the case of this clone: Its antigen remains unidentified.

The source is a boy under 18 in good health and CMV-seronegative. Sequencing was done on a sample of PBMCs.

The DNA for the CDR3 is TGTGCCAGTAGTCCCTACGGGGGGGGACCACAGGATACGCAGTATTTT. Translated: CASSPYGGGPQDTQYF. The V gene is TRBV19, the J gene TRBJ2-3, with 8 bases matching TRBD2. The CDR3 length is 16 residues. The J segment lost 6 bases and the V segment lost 5 bases, leaving 13 bases of the junction unmatched. Germline V gene data show CDR1 as LNHDA and CDR2 as SQIVND (reference sequence). The whole variable domain, remainder taken from reference TRBV19 and TRBJ2-3, is DGGITQSPKYLFRKEGQNVTLSCEQNLNHDAMYWYRQDPGQGLRLIYYSQIVNDFQKGDIAEGYSVSREKKESFPLTVTSAQKNPTAFYLCASSPYGGGPQDTQYFGPGTRLTVL.